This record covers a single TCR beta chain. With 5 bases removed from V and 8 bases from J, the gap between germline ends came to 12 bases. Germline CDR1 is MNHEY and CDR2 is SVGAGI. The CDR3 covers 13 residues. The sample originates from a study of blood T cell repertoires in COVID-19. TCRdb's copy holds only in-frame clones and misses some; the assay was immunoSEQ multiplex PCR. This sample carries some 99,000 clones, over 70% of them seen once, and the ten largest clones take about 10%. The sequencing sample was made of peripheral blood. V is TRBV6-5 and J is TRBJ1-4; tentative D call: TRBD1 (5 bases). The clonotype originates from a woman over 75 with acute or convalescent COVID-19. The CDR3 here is CASSRGPGEKLFF. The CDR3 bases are TGTGCCAGCAGTAGAGGACCAGGGGAAAAACTGTTTTTT.